This T cell receptor (beta chain) was recorded in a study of cytomegalovirus exposure and HLA in healthy donors. For the study at large: The 110 or so validation repertoires used a platform that matched the one used for the approximately 670 first-cohort repertoires, as a later analysis reported.

V was cut by 5 bases and J by 3 bases, with 19 bases left in between. The CDR3 covers 16 residues. Germline V gene sequence: CDR1 SGHVS, CDR2 FNYEAQ. Some clones are missing from TCRdb's copy, which holds only in-frame ones; the method was immunoSEQ multiplex PCR. This table holds fewer than 350,000 clones, approximately 87% found once. Regarding the study as a whole: Overall, 164 TCR beta chains were annotated as cytomegalovirus-associated. There were a few CMV-associated chains whose specificity for CMV antigens was confirmed in vitro.

This clone was seen just once. Its antigen remains unidentified. Specimen: PBMCs. The origin of this receptor is a woman aged 18-29 years in good health and CMV-seronegative. The chain joins TRBV7-6 to TRBJ1-1; D not certain. The CDR3 is CASSKILEGGHTEAFF. Written as DNA, the CDR3 is TGTGCCAGCAGCAAGATCTTGGAGGGTGGTCACACTGAAGCTTTCTTT.